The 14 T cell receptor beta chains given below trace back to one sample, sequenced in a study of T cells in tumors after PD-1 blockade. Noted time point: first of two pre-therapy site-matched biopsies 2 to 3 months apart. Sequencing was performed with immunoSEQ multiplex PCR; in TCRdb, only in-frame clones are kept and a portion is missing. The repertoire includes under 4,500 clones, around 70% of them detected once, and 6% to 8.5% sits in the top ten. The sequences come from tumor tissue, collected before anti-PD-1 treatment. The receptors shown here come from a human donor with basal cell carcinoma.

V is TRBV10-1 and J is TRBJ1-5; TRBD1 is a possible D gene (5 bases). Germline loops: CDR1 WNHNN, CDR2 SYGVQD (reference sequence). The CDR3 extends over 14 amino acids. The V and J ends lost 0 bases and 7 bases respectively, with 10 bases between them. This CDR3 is CASSESPWGQPQHF. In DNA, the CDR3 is TGCGCCAGCAGTGAGTCGCCTTGGGGGCAGCCCCAGCATTTT.

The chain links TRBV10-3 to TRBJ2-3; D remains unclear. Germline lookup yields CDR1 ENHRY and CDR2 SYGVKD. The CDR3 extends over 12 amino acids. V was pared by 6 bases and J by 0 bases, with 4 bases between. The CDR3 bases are TGTGCCATCAGCCGAAGCACAGATACGCAGTATTTT. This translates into CAISRSTDTQYF.

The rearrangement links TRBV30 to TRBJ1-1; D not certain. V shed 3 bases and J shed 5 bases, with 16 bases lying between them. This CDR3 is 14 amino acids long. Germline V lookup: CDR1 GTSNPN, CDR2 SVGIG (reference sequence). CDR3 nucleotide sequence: TGTGCCTGGAGAAGGGCCGGACGGAGTACTGAAGCTTTCTTT. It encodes CAWRRAGRSTEAFF.

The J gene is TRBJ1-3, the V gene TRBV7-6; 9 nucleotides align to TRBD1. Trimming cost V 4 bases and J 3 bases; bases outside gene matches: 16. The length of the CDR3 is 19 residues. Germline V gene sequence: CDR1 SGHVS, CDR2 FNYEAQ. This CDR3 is CASSYGPPGQGRSGNTIYF. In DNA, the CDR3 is TGTGCCAGCAGCTACGGGCCCCCGGGACAGGGACGGAGTGGAAACACCATATATTTT.

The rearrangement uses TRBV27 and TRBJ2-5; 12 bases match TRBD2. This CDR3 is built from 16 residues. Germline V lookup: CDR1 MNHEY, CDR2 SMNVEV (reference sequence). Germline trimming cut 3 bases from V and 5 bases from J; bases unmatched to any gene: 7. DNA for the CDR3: TGTGCCAGCAGTTTGCTAGCGGGGGGGCGGGGCGAGACCCAGTACTTC. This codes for CASSLLAGGRGETQYF.

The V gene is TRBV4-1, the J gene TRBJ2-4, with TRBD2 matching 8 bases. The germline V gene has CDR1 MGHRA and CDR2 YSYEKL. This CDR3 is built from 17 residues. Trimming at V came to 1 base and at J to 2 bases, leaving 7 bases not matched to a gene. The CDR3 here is CASSQVFGGASKNIQYF. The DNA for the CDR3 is TGCGCCAGCAGCCAAGTTTTCGGGGGGGCTTCCAAAAACATTCAGTACTTC.

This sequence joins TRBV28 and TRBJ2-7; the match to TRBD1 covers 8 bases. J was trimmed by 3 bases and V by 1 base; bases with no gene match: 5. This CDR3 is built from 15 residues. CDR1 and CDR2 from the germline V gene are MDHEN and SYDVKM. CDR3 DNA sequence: TGTGCCAGCAGTTTATTAACAGGGGGAGACTACGAGCAGTACTTC. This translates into CASSLLTGGDYEQYF.

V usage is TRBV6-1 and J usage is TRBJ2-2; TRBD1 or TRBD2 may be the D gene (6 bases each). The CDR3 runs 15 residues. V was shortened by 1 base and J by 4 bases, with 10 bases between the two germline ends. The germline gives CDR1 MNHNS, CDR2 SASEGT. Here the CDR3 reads CASSEEGGTTGELFF. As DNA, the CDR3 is TGTGCCAGCAGTGAAGAGGGGGGTACCACCGGGGAGCTGTTTTTT.

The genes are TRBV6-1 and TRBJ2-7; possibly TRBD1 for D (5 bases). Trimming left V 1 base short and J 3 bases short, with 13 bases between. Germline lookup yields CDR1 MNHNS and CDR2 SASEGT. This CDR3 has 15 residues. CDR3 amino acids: CASSEGQTPLYEQYF. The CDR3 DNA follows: TGTGCCAGCAGTGAAGGACAGACGCCCCTCTACGAGCAGTACTTC.

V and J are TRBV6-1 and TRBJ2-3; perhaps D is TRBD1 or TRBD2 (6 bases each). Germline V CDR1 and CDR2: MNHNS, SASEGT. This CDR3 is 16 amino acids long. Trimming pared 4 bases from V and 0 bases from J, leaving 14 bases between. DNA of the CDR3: TGTGCCAGCAGTGGCGCTCCGGGGGCTAGCACAGATACGCAGTATTTT. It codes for CASSGAPGASTDTQYF.

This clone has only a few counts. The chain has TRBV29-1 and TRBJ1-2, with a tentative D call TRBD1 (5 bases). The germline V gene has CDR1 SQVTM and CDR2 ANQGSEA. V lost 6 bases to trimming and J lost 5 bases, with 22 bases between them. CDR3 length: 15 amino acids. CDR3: CSVPTPQGSWYGYTF. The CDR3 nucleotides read TGCAGCGTGCCGACACCTCAGGGCAGCTGGTATGGCTACACCTTC.

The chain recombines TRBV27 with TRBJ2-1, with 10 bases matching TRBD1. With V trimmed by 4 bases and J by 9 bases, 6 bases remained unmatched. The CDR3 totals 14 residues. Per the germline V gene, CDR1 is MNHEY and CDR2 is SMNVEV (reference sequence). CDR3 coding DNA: TGTGCCAGCAGTTCGGGACAGGGGTTCGGTGAGCAGTTCTTC. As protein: CASSSGQGFGEQFF.

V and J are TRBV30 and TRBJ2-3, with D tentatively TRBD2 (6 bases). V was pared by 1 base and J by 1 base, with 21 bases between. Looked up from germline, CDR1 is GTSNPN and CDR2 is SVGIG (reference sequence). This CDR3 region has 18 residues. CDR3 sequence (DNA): TGTGCCTGGAGTGCCATCTTCCTCTCGGGACTGCGCACAGATACGCAGTATTTT. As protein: CAWSAIFLSGLRTDTQYF.

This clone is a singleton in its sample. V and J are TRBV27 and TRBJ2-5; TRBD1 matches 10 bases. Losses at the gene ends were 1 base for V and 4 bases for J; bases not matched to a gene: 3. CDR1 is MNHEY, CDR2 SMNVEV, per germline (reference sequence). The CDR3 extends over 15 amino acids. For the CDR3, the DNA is TGTGCCAGCAGTTTATTAAGGACAGGGGGAGAGACCCAGTACTTC. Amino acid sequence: CASSLLRTGGETQYF.